The clone carrying this TCR beta chain was counted at least ten times. The table came from immunoSEQ multiplex PCR; TCRdb's copy has only in-frame clones and leaves some out. The table has 130,000 to 150,000 clones, around 89% seen once. These data come from a study of blood T cell repertoires in COVID-19. Study at large: Spain, Italy and the United States supplied samples that represented acute and convalescent COVID-19.

The source is a man between 18 and 29 years old with COVID-19, enrolled during active disease. The specimen sequenced was peripheral blood.

CDR3: CASSEPYRAYNEQFF. In DNA form, the CDR3 reads TGTGCCAGCAGTGAACCCTACAGGGCCTACAATGAGCAGTTCTTC. The rearrangement joins TRBV28 to TRBJ2-1; D possibly corresponds to TRBD1 (6 bases). Germline CDR1 is MDHEN and CDR2 is SYDVKM. V was cut by 5 bases and J by 2 bases, with 13 bases left in between. The CDR3 loop spans 15 amino acids.